One sample yielded the 15 T cell receptor beta chains listed below, sequenced in a study of cytomegalovirus exposure and HLA in healthy donors. The PCR employed 60 Vbeta primers together with 13 Jbeta primers. The method was immunoSEQ multiplex PCR; TCRdb's version includes in-frame clones alone and lacks a portion of them. The sample has roughly 140,000 clones, approximately 9% seen once. Sequenced: PBMCs. The receptor source for this set is a male donor in good health and CMV-seronegative.

This clone was counted between two and nine times. The genes are TRBV27 and TRBJ2-5; maybe TRBD2 (5 bases). The V end lost 2 bases, the J end lost 5 bases, and 9 bases lay between the germline ends. Germline lookup yields CDR1 MNHEY and CDR2 SMNVEV (reference sequence). The CDR3 runs 13 residues. The CDR3 region has the DNA TGTGCCAGCAGTTTAGTTAGAGGGGAGACCCAGTACTTC. It translates to CASSLVRGETQYF.

The rearrangement joins TRBV9 to TRBJ2-1; D is possibly TRBD1 (5 bases). The CDR3 runs 17 residues. Trimming left V 0 bases short and J 8 bases short, with 21 bases between. CDR1 SGDLS and CDR2 YYNGEE come from the germline V gene. The CDR3 nucleotides are TGTGCCAGCAGCGTAGATAGGAGACACACACAAGGGGATGAGCAGTTCTTC. Protein: CASSVDRRHTQGDEQFF.

The rearrangement joins TRBV4-3 to TRBJ2-7; D is perhaps TRBD2 (5 bases). The CDR3 is 16 residues long. Germline values: CDR1 LGHNA, CDR2 YSLEER. Trimming took 4 bases from V and 0 from J, leaving 16 bases between them. DNA of the CDR3: TGCGCCAGCAGCCGATCTCCTCTTGGGAGCTCCTACGAGCAGTACTTC. Translating it yields CASSRSPLGSSYEQYF.

The chain couples TRBV10-3 to TRBJ2-5, with D unresolved. The CDR3 has 13 residues. The V gene lost 7 bases and the J gene lost 4 bases, with 13 bases spanning the gap. In germline, CDR1 is ENHRY, CDR2 SYGVKD. The CDR3 DNA is TGTGCCATCAAGGTGAGAGAGGCAGAGACCCAGTACTTC. Encoded protein: CAIKVREAETQYF.

This clone was detected a few times. The V and J genes are TRBV29-1 and TRBJ1-4, with D possibly TRBD1 on 5 matching bases. The CDR3 sequence is 16 residues long. Germline V gives CDR1 SQVTM, CDR2 ANQGSEA. V lost 0 bases to trimming and J lost 10 bases, with 21 bases between them. CDR3 bases: TGCAGCGTTGAAGATCCCCTGACAGCCACCTACGGAAAACTGTTTTTT. It is translated as CSVEDPLTATYGKLFF. Variable domain in full (rest from reference TRBV29-1 and TRBJ1-4): SAVISQKPSRDICQRGTSLTIQCQVDSQVTMMFWYRQQPGQSLTLIATANQGSEATYESGFVIDKFPISRPNLTFSTLTVSNMSPEDSSIYLCSVEDPLTATYGKLFFGSGTQLSVL.

J is TRBJ2-7 and V is TRBV27; the D gene is possibly TRBD1 (6 bases). In germline, CDR1 is MNHEY, CDR2 SMNVEV (reference sequence). The CDR3 totals 16 residues. Trimming removed 3 bases at V and 4 bases at J, with 19 bases between. CDR3: CASSLMLGQKMYEQYF. The CDR3 DNA follows: TGTGCCAGCAGTTTGATGCTTGGACAGAAGATGTACGAGCAGTACTTC.

The rearrangement links TRBV30 to TRBJ2-5; D possibly corresponds to TRBD2 (6 bases). V lost 3 bases to trimming and J lost 1 base, with 15 bases between them. Germline V gene lookup returns CDR1 GTSNPN and CDR2 SVGIG (reference sequence). This CDR3 is built from 15 residues. CDR3 DNA sequence: TGTGCCTGGAGCGGGGGTTTGGAGTTCCAAGAGACCCAGTACTTC. Translation gives CAWSGGLEFQETQYF.

This clone was counted only a few times. The V and J genes are TRBV6-5 and TRBJ2-1; 7 positions match TRBD1. The CDR3 is 15 amino acids. Trimming at V came to 2 bases and at J to 12 bases, leaving 13 bases not matched to a gene. Germline CDR1 reads MNHEY; CDR2 reads SVGAGI. Here the CDR3 DNA reads TGTGCCAGCAGTTACGTCCTAAACACAGGGGTTGGGCAGTTCTTC. Translation gives CASSYVLNTGVGQFF.

Only a few counts were recorded for this clone. The chain employs TRBV18 and TRBJ1-1; 7 nucleotides match TRBD1. V was clipped by 5 bases and J by 6 bases; unmatched bases: 9. The CDR3 is 14 amino acids. Per germline, CDR1 KGHSH and CDR2 LQKENI. The CDR3 sequence: CASSGNTGTAEAFF. The DNA of the CDR3 is TGTGCCAGCTCAGGTAATACGGGGACAGCTGAAGCTTTCTTT.

This clone has just a few counts. This chain joins TRBV14 and TRBJ1-5; unclear D gene. The V and J ends lost 4 bases and 1 base respectively, with 14 bases between them. The CDR3 spans 16 residues. Germline V lookup: CDR1 SGHDN, CDR2 FVKESK. Here the CDR3 reads CASSRGGGLSNQPQHF. CDR3 sequence (DNA): TGTGCCAGCAGCCGGGGAGGTGGGCTCAGCAATCAGCCCCAGCATTTT.

The chain employs TRBV7-2 and TRBJ1-3; tentatively, D is TRBD1 (6 bases). Germline V gene data show CDR1 as SGHTA and CDR2 as FQGNSA. The CDR3 spans 16 residues. The V end lost 5 bases, the J end lost 0 bases, and 14 bases lay between the germline ends. The CDR3 DNA is TGTGCCAGCAGCCAGGAGGACAGCCGCTCTGGAAACACCATATATTTT. Its protein product is CASSQEDSRSGNTIYF.

This clone was counted only a few times. The V call is TRBV4-3, the J call TRBJ2-6, with 7 bases that match TRBD1. Trimming removed 0 bases from V and 4 bases from J; junction bases left unmatched: 9. Germline V CDR1 and CDR2: LGHNA, YSLEER. The CDR3 sequence is 18 residues long. The chain's CDR3 is CASSQDSGQLWGANVLTF. The CDR3 DNA reads as TGCGCCAGCAGCCAAGACTCGGGACAGCTATGGGGGGCCAACGTCCTGACTTTC.

This chain uses TRBV6-1 with TRBJ2-7, with 7 bases lining up with TRBD1. There are 12 residues in the CDR3. CDR1 and CDR2 (germline): MNHNS, SASEGT. With V trimmed by 6 bases and J by 9 bases, 8 bases remained unmatched. CDR3 amino acids: CASSLDRSVQYF. Written as DNA, the CDR3 is TGTGCCAGCAGCCTGGACAGGAGCGTGCAGTACTTC.

This clone was observed a handful of times. V is TRBV28 and J is TRBJ2-7; 7 nucleotides agree with TRBD1. The V gene end was trimmed by 3 bases and the J gene end by 2 bases; junction bases not matched to a gene: 7. The CDR3 spans 15 residues. The germline V gene has CDR1 MDHEN and CDR2 SYDVKM. For the CDR3, the DNA is TGTGCCAGCAGTTTGCCCCTGGGACAGACCTACGAGCAGTACTTC. This gives the protein CASSLPLGQTYEQYF.

The V call is TRBV5-1, the J call TRBJ2-2; 10 nucleotides match TRBD2. The CDR3 is made up of 15 amino acids. V was clipped by 1 base and J by 8 bases; unmatched bases: 5. Germline V gives CDR1 SGHRS, CDR2 YFSETQ. CDR3 DNA sequence: TGCGCCAGCAGCTTGAGCCTAGCGGGGGCTGGGGAGCTGTTTTTT. Amino acid sequence: CASSLSLAGAGELFF.